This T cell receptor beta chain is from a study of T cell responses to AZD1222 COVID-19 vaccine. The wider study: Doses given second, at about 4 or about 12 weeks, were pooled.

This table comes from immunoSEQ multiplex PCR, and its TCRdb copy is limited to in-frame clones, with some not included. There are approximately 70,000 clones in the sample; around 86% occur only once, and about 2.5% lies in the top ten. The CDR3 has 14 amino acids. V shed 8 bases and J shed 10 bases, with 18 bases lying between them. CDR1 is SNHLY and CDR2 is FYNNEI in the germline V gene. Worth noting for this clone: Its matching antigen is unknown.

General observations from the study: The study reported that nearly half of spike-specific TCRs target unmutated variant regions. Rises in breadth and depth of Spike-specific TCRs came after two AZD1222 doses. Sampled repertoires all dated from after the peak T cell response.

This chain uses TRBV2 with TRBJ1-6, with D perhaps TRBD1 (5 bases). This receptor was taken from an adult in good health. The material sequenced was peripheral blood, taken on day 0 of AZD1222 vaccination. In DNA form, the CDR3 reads TGTGCCAGCCGGGCGGACGGGGCCAGGTCACCCCTCCACTTT. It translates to CASRADGARSPLHF. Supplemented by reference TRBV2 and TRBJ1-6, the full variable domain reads EPEVTQTPSHQVTQMGQEVILRCVPISNHLYFYWYRQILGQKVEFLVSFYNNEISEKSEIFDDQFSVERPDGSNFTLKIRSTKLEDSAMYFCASRADGARSPLHFGNGTRLTVT.